This T cell receptor (beta chain) was identified in a study of T cell changes during pregnancy in multiple sclerosis. Here immunoSEQ multiplex PCR was the method, and the copy in TCRdb shows in-frame clones only, minus some. The sample records about 47,000 clones, 90% to 95% being singletons. Trimming cost V 3 bases and J 3 bases, with 5 bases left between them. The length of the CDR3 is 12 residues. In germline, CDR1 is SEHNR, CDR2 FQNEAQ (reference sequence). The sequence was collected from a female donor with multiple sclerosis, enrolled in a pregnancy study. Sequenced material: peripheral blood, taken in the third trimester of pregnancy. The chain uses TRBV7-9 and TRBJ1-1; D is unresolved. The CDR3 reads CASSFQDTEAFF. As DNA, the CDR3 is TGTGCCAGCAGCTTTCAGGACACTGAAGCTTTCTTT.